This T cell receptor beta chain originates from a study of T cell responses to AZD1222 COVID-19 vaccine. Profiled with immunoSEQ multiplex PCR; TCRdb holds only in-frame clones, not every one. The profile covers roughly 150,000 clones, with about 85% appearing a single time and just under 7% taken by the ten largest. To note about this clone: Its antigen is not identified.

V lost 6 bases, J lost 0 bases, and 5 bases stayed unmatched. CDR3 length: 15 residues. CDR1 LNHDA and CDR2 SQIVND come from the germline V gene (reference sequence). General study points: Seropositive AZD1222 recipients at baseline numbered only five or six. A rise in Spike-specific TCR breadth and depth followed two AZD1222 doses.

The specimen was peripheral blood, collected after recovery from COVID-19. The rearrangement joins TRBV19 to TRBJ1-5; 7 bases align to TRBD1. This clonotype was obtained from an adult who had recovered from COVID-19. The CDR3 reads CASSPQGGSNQPQHF. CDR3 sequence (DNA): TGTGCCAGTAGCCCCCAGGGGGGTAGCAATCAGCCCCAGCATTTT. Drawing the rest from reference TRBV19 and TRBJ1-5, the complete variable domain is DGGITQSPKYLFRKEGQNVTLSCEQNLNHDAMYWYRQDPGQGLRLIYYSQIVNDFQKGDIAEGYSVSREKKESFPLTVTSAQKNPTAFYLCASSPQGGSNQPQHFGDGTRLSIL.